These 9 T cell receptor beta chains were sequenced from one sample in a study of metastatic and nonmetastatic thyroid tumors. TCRdb used MiXCR to call clones anew from the PCR reads. The data contain more than 9,500 clones, about a tenth of them singletons. Thyroid surgery was preceded by no treatment in any patient. The sample comprised tumor tissue. Receptors originate from a female donor with papillary thyroid cancer or a benign thyroid nodule (not recorded which). Some clones in this sample may be carry-over from other donors' samples.

There are many counts of this clone. The J gene is TRBJ1-2, the V gene TRBV5-4; D remains unclear. The CDR3 is 15 amino acids. V was shortened by 2 bases and J by 5 bases, with 16 bases between the two germline ends. The germline gives CDR1 SGHNT, CDR2 YYREEE (reference sequence). DNA for the CDR3: TGTGCCAGCAGCTTAAAGGAAGCTTTAACTTATGGCTACACCTTC. Translation: CASSLKEALTYGYTF.

This clone was seen at least ten times. V is TRBV5-4 and J is TRBJ1-3; perhaps TRBD1 as D (5 bases). CDR1 and CDR2 (germline): SGHNT, YYREEE (reference sequence). The V end was cut by 3 bases, the J end by 2 bases, with 12 bases between. This CDR3 region has 15 residues. CDR3 coding DNA: TGTGCCAGCAGCTCAGGAAGGGGCGCTGGAAACACCATATATTTT. Its translation: CASSSGRGAGNTIYF.

This chain joins TRBV3-1 and TRBJ2-1, with TRBD2 matching 7 bases. The trim removed 2 bases at V and 3 bases at J, leaving 16 bases unmatched. The CDR3 contains 19 residues. Germline-derived CDR1 and CDR2 are LGHDT and YNNKEL (reference sequence). CDR3 DNA: TGTGCCAGCAGCCAACTCCTAGCGGAATTTCGACCCAACTACAATGAGCAGTTCTTC. It is translated as CASSQLLAEFRPNYNEQFF.

On this clone itself: The junction and the germline gene differ at one end; a read error may be behind it. The rearrangement joins TRBV6-4 to TRBJ1-1; D remains ambiguous. The CDR3 covers 14 residues. The germline gives CDR1 MRHNA, CDR2 SNTAGT. The CDR3 reads CASRVDTYHTETFF. DNA of the CDR3: TGTGCCAGCAGAGTCGACACTTATCACACTGAAACTTTCTTT.

This clone was seen ten or more times. The chain employs TRBV20-1 and TRBJ1-1; no clear D gene. The CDR3 has 15 amino acids. V shed 1 base and J shed 1 base, with 13 bases lying between them. Germline V gene sequence: CDR1 DFQATT, CDR2 SNEGSKA (reference sequence). The CDR3 sequence: CSARVGVRKNTEAFF. CDR3 DNA sequence: TGCAGTGCTAGAGTGGGAGTTCGAAAGAACACTGAAGCTTTCTTT.

This clone was observed many times. The CDR3 sequence is CASSPPGLRTDTQYF. The CDR3 nucleotides read TGTGCCAGCAGCCCTCCCGGACTACGCACAGATACGCAGTATTTT. The V call is TRBV3-1, the J call TRBJ2-3; weak D call: TRBD2 (6 bases). Deletions cut 4 bases from V and 1 base from J, with 12 bases between. This CDR3 region has 15 residues. Germline V gene sequence: CDR1 LGHDT, CDR2 YNNKEL (reference sequence).

This clone was seen repeatedly, ten times or more. The chain joins TRBV30 to TRBJ1-6; D remains unclear. The CDR3 runs 13 residues. V was cut by 4 bases and J by 4 bases, with 8 bases left in between. Germline values: CDR1 GTSNPN, CDR2 SVGIG (reference sequence). The CDR3 loop reads CAWTELYNSPLHF. CDR3 DNA: TGTGCCTGGACGGAACTGTATAATTCACCCCTCCACTTT. Drawing the rest from reference TRBV30 and TRBJ1-6, the complete variable domain is SQTIHQWPATLVQPVGSPLSLECTVEGTSNPNLYWYRQAAGRGLQLLFYSVGIGQISSEVPQNLSASRPQDRQFILSSKKLLLSDSGFYLCAWTELYNSPLHFGNGTRLTVT.

CDR3 DNA sequence: TGTGCCAGCAGCCCTACTAGCGGGACGCTAGATACGCAGTATTTT. Amino acid sequence: CASSPTSGTLDTQYF. The chain has TRBV27 and TRBJ2-3, with 10 bases identical to TRBD2. V shed 6 bases and J 5 bases; nucleotides not matched to a gene: 8. The CDR3 is 15 amino acids. The germline CDR1 and CDR2 sequences are MNHEY and SMNVEV (reference sequence).

This clone was recorded at least ten times. This chain links TRBV4-1 with TRBJ1-4, with D perhaps TRBD1 (5 bases). The CDR3 loop spans 16 amino acids. Germline V gives CDR1 MGHRA, CDR2 YSYEKL. V was trimmed by 2 bases and J by 2 bases, leaving 12 bases between them. CDR3 bases: TGCGCCAGCAGCCAACTTGGGGGGGGGACTAATGAAAAACTGTTTTTT. As protein: CASSQLGGGTNEKLFF.